These 29 T cell receptor beta chains originate from one sample sequenced in a study of T cells after yellow fever vaccination. TCRdb passed the 5' RACE reads through MiXCR, listing each CDR3 protein once. The sample lists some 300,000 distinct CDR3 sequences; less than 9.5% were seen once. This material consisted of CD4+ T cells sorted from PBMCs, taken 5 days after the yellow fever booster vaccination. Every receptor here comes from a man younger than 35 who received the YFV17D yellow fever vaccine.

The rearrangement links TRBV15 to TRBJ1-2; a weak D match, TRBD1 (5 bases). The CDR3 covers 15 residues. Germline CDR1 reads LNHNV; CDR2 reads YYDKDF (reference sequence). Trimming stripped 0 bases from V and 9 bases from J, with 17 bases between. The CDR3 coding sequence is TGTGCCACCAGCAGAGATCGGCCAGGGCACTTTAGCTACACCTTC. It encodes CATSRDRPGHFSYTF. Full variable domain (missing parts from reference TRBV15 and TRBJ1-2): DAMVIQNPRYQVTQFGKPVTLSCSQTLNHNVMYWYQQKSSQAPKLLFHYYDKDFNNEADTPDNFQSRRPNTSFCFLDIRSPGLGDTAMYLCATSRDRPGHFSYTFGSGTRLTVV.

The table lists this clonotype with many counts. The chain links TRBV19 to TRBJ2-3; 10 nucleotides match TRBD2. This CDR3 is 17 amino acids long. V was pared by 4 bases and J by 1 base, with 8 bases of the junction left unmatched. In germline, CDR1 is LNHDA, CDR2 SQIVND (reference sequence). The CDR3 sequence: CASSTLHGTSGTDTQYF. In DNA form, the CDR3 reads TGTGCCAGTAGTACACTTCATGGGACTAGCGGCACAGATACGCAGTATTTT.

This clonotype was seen many times. The gene calls are TRBV7-9 and TRBJ2-3; a weak D match, TRBD2 (6 bases). The V and J ends lost 5 bases and 2 bases respectively, with 17 bases between them. The CDR3 consists of 16 residues. Germline V lookup: CDR1 SEHNR, CDR2 FQNEAQ (reference sequence). CDR3 bases: TGTGCCAGCAGCACTGCGGTGGGGGGACCCACAGATACGCAGTATTTT. It translates to CASSTAVGGPTDTQYF. Full variable domain (outside the CDR3, taken from reference TRBV7-9 and TRBJ2-3): DTGVSQNPRHKITKRGQNVTFRCDPISEHNRLYWYRQTLGQGPEFLTYFQNEAQLEKSRLLSDRFSAERPKGSFSTLEIQRTEQGDSAMYLCASSTAVGGPTDTQYFGPGTRLTVL.

The V call is TRBV7-2, the J call TRBJ1-1, with D maybe TRBD1 (6 bases). Germline V gene data show CDR1 as SGHTA and CDR2 as FQGNSA. Trimming took 4 bases from V and 1 from J, leaving 13 bases between them. The CDR3 covers 15 residues. The CDR3 protein is CASSSARGANTEAFF. The CDR3 DNA follows: TGTGCCAGCAGCTCCGCCCGGGGGGCGAACACTGAAGCTTTCTTT.

The genes are TRBV6-2 or TRBV6-3 and TRBJ2-5, with TRBD2 matching over 7 bases. The V and J ends lost 3 bases and 4 bases, in that order; junction bases with no gene match: 8. This CDR3 contains 15 residues. In germline, CDR1 is MNHEY, CDR2 SVGEGT. The CDR3 loop is CASSYGAGRRETQYF. In DNA, the CDR3 is TGTGCCAGCAGTTATGGAGCGGGGCGAAGAGAGACCCAGTACTTC.

This clonotype was counted a few times. V is TRBV4-2 and J is TRBJ2-2; TRBD1 is a possible D gene (5 bases). CDR1 LGHNA and CDR2 YNFKEQ come from the germline V gene. V dropped 0 bases and J dropped 3 bases, with 11 bases sitting between them. This CDR3 region has 16 residues. This CDR3 reads CASSQEQVADTGELFF. CDR3 nucleotides: TGTGCCAGCAGCCAAGAACAGGTGGCGGACACCGGGGAGCTGTTTTTT.

This clonotype appeared a few times. The chain uses TRBV18 and TRBJ1-1; 10 bases match TRBD1. CDR1 and CDR2 from the germline V gene are KGHSH and LQKENI. After removal of 3 bases from V and 7 bases from J, the junction contained 14 bases not matched to a gene. The CDR3 runs to 17 residues. For the CDR3, the DNA is TGTGCCAGCTCACCCTACTATATCGACAGGGGGCAAGGTGAAGCTTTCTTT. This translates into CASSPYYIDRGQGEAFF.

This clonotype was counted a few times. The chain combines TRBV6-1 with TRBJ2-5; D is uncertain. The germline V and J ends were trimmed by 2 bases and 7 bases, with 5 bases remaining between them. The germline V gene has CDR1 MNHNS and CDR2 SASEGT. The CDR3 totals 11 residues. CDR3 protein: CASSEFLTQYF. The CDR3, as DNA: TGTGCCAGCAGTGAATTTTTGACCCAGTACTTC.

This clonotype was picked up a small number of times. The V call is TRBV5-1, the J call TRBJ2-5, with TRBD2 matching 7 bases. The germline V gene encodes CDR1 SGHRS and CDR2 YFSETQ. There are 16 residues in the CDR3. J was trimmed by 2 bases and V by 4 bases; bases with no gene match: 11. The CDR3, as DNA: TGCGCCAGCAGCACGGGGGAGACTAGCAGACAAGAGACCCAGTACTTC. It translates to CASSTGETSRQETQYF.

This clonotype was seen a few times. The chain recombines TRBV4-3 with TRBJ1-1; 11 nucleotides agree with TRBD1. Germline-derived CDR1 and CDR2 are LGHNA and YSLEER. V dropped 3 bases and J dropped 3; count of bases not matched to a gene: 3. The CDR3 sequence is 15 residues long. Here the CDR3 reads CASSQGTGGYTEAFF. The CDR3 coding sequence is TGCGCCAGCAGCCAGGGGACAGGGGGATACACTGAAGCTTTCTTT.

The rearrangement uses TRBV7-2 and TRBJ2-7; 7 bases line up with TRBD1. Germline loops: CDR1 SGHTA, CDR2 FQGNSA. This CDR3 has 14 residues. The V gene end was trimmed by 7 bases and the J gene end by 2 bases; junction bases not matched to a gene: 8. CDR3 protein: CASTPTGFAYEQYF. The CDR3 DNA reads TGTGCCAGCACCCCGACAGGGTTCGCCTACGAGCAGTACTTC.

V usage is TRBV6-1 and J usage is TRBJ1-5; weak D call: TRBD1 (6 bases). This CDR3 has 11 amino acids. Trimming took off 9 bases at V and 4 bases at J, with 7 bases between the two ends. CDR1 is MNHNS and CDR2 is SASEGT in the germline V gene. CDR3 nucleotide sequence: TGTGCCAGTCAGGGGAATCAGCCCCAGCATTTT. Its translation is CASQGNQPQHF.

In its sample, this clonotype was seen a few times. The chain links TRBV6-2 or TRBV6-3 to TRBJ2-7, with D hard to call. The CDR3 length is 13 residues. The V end was cut by 8 bases, the J end by 4 bases, with 15 bases between. CDR1 and CDR2 from the germline V gene are MNHEY and SVGEGT. Here the CDR3 DNA reads TGTGCCAGCGCGTTATTCTGGCGGTACGAGCAGTACTTC. This sequence encodes CASALFWRYEQYF.

This chain uses TRBV7-2 with TRBJ1-1, with TRBD1 as a possible D gene (6 bases). The CDR3 extends over 14 amino acids. CDR1 and CDR2 from the germline V gene are SGHTA and FQGNSA. The ends were cut back, 3 bases at V and 4 bases at J, with 12 bases in the middle. The CDR3 sequence: CASSFRGGGTEAFF. The DNA for the CDR3 is TGTGCCAGCAGCTTTAGGGGAGGGGGCACTGAAGCTTTCTTT.

The V and J genes are TRBV30 and TRBJ1-5; D is unresolved. Germline-derived CDR1 and CDR2 are GTSNPN and SVGIG (reference sequence). This CDR3 is 13 amino acids long. Trimming cost V 3 bases and J 6 bases, with 12 bases left between them. The CDR3 here is CAWSPTRVQPQHF. The CDR3 DNA reads TGTGCCTGGAGCCCGACCCGGGTTCAGCCCCAGCATTTT.

This chain uses TRBV29-1 with TRBJ2-3, with D tentatively TRBD1 (5 bases). The V gene's germline CDR1 is SQVTM and CDR2 ANQGSEA. This CDR3 is built from 14 residues. The V and J ends lost 7 bases and 3 bases respectively, with 17 bases between them. In DNA form, the CDR3 reads TGCAGCGCCCGAAGGGGTAGGGGAACAGATACGCAGTATTTT. It yields the protein CSARRGRGTDTQYF.

This clonotype was seen only a few times. The rearrangement links TRBV20-1 to TRBJ2-1; 9 nucleotides align to TRBD1. The germline CDR1 and CDR2 sequences are DFQATT and SNEGSKA (reference sequence). With V trimmed by 5 bases and J by 8 bases, 7 bases remained unmatched. The CDR3 extends over 13 amino acids. This CDR3 reads CSASQGARDEQFF. As DNA, the CDR3 is TGCAGTGCTTCACAGGGGGCGAGAGATGAGCAGTTCTTC.

This clonotype was observed a few times. J is TRBJ2-3 and V is TRBV4-3; 8 nucleotides match TRBD1. Trimming took 4 bases from V and 7 from J; bases not matched to a gene: 7. Germline assignment: CDR1 LGHNA and CDR2 YSLEER. CDR3 size: 14 residues. The CDR3 sequence: CASSPQGAVYTQYF. Here the CDR3 DNA reads TGCGCCAGCAGCCCCCAGGGGGCTGTGTATACGCAGTATTTT.

The V gene is TRBV18, the J gene TRBJ1-4; the D is unclear. V lost 5 bases to trimming and J lost 8 bases, with 12 bases between them. The CDR3 contains 13 residues. The germline V gene has CDR1 KGHSH and CDR2 LQKENI. This CDR3 reads CASSDPTKEKLFF. The CDR3 coding sequence is TGTGCCAGCTCAGACCCCACCAAGGAAAAACTGTTTTTT.

This clonotype has a handful of counts. The rearrangement joins TRBV12-3 or TRBV12-4 to TRBJ2-3; 10 positions match TRBD2. The CDR3 spans 18 residues. V was pared by 6 bases and J by 1 base, with 13 bases of the junction left unmatched. As DNA, the CDR3 is TGTGCCAGCAGCTCCCGCACTTCTAGCGGGGGACGCACAGATACGCAGTATTTT. It translates to CASSSRTSSGGRTDTQYF.

This clonotype was observed at least ten times. The rearrangement links TRBV29-1 to TRBJ1-2, with D perhaps matching TRBD1 (5 bases). In germline, CDR1 is SQVTM, CDR2 ANQGSEA. V was cut by 0 bases and J by 7 bases, with 15 bases left in between. The CDR3 consists of 14 residues. CDR3 DNA sequence: TGCAGCGTTGAAGATGTGATAGGGGTCGCTGGCTACACCTTC. As protein: CSVEDVIGVAGYTF.

This chain uses TRBV20-1 with TRBJ2-1; 7 bases line up with TRBD2. Looked up from germline, CDR1 is DFQATT and CDR2 is SNEGSKA (reference sequence). The CDR3 has 15 residues. The junction had 12 bases not matched to a gene; V was cut back by 6 bases and J by 4 bases. CDR3 sequence reads: CSASGWGLSYNEQFF. The CDR3 coding sequence is TGCAGTGCGTCGGGATGGGGACTATCTTACAATGAGCAGTTCTTC.

This clonotype showed up just a few times. The genes are TRBV5-5 and TRBJ2-7, with 9 bases lining up with TRBD2. CDR3 length: 15 amino acids. Germline values: CDR1 SGHKS, CDR2 YYEKEE (reference sequence). The ends lost 1 base at V and 1 base at J; junction bases unmatched: 3. This CDR3 reads CASSLRLAGSYEQYV. CDR3 DNA sequence: TGTGCCAGCAGCTTGCGGCTAGCGGGGTCCTACGAGCAGTACGTC.

In its sample, this clonotype was seen a few times. The genes are TRBV25-1 and TRBJ2-7; 8 bases agree with TRBD2. The ends lost 3 bases at V and 1 base at J; junction bases unmatched: 2. The CDR3 totals 14 residues. Germline CDR1 is MGHDK and CDR2 is SYGVNS. The CDR3 spells CASSELAGSYEQYF. Written as DNA, the CDR3 is TGTGCCAGCAGTGAGCTAGCGGGTTCCTACGAGCAGTACTTC.

The V gene is TRBV12-3 or TRBV12-4, the J gene TRBJ1-5; D unresolved. The CDR3 contains 13 residues. V was pared by 2 bases and J by 5 bases, with 7 bases between. The chain's CDR3 is CASSLHGDQPQHF. The CDR3 DNA is TGTGCCAGCAGTTTACACGGCGATCAGCCCCAGCATTTT.

This chain joins TRBV12-3 or TRBV12-4 and TRBJ2-1; 13 bases line up with TRBD2. Trimming removed 4 bases from V and 10 bases from J; junction bases left unmatched: 10. This CDR3 contains 16 residues. The CDR3 coding sequence is TGTGCCAGCAGTTCACCCACTAGCGGGGGGGTTTTGGAGCAGTTCTTC. Translated, it gives CASSSPTSGGVLEQFF.

The rearrangement links TRBV20-1 to TRBJ1-5; no firm D call. From germline, CDR1 is DFQATT and CDR2 SNEGSKA (reference sequence). With 3 bases removed from V and 5 bases from J, the gap between germline ends came to 14 bases. The CDR3 contains 14 residues. CDR3 sequence reads: CSASMISGYQPQHF. CDR3 sequence (DNA): TGCAGTGCTAGTATGATCTCTGGATATCAGCCCCAGCATTTT.

The V call is TRBV29-1, the J call TRBJ1-1; TRBD1 might be the D (5 bases). The CDR3 spans 12 residues. Germline assignment: CDR1 SQVTM and CDR2 ANQGSEA. The V end was cut by 7 bases, the J end by 3 bases, with 12 bases between. In DNA, the CDR3 is TGCAGCGCTTGGGACGGAGACACTGAAGCTTTCTTT. As protein: CSAWDGDTEAFF.

The rearrangement joins TRBV20-1 to TRBJ2-5, with 8 nucleotides matching TRBD2. V shed 5 bases, J shed 5 bases, and the junction held 4 bases outside the gene matches. Germline-derived CDR1 and CDR2 are DFQATT and SNEGSKA (reference sequence). The CDR3 spans 12 residues. The CDR3 region is CSARLAYETQYF. In DNA form, the CDR3 reads TGCAGTGCTCGACTAGCGTATGAGACCCAGTACTTC.